A single sample gave rise to the 30 T cell receptor beta chains below, sequenced in a study of T cell changes during pregnancy in multiple sclerosis. Profiling relied on immunoSEQ multiplex PCR, and the TCRdb table lists in-frame clones only, not all of them. Here the sample spans tens of thousands of clones, roughly 87% being singletons. Sequencing used CD4+ T cells from peripheral blood mononuclear cells, obtained in the first trimester of pregnancy. These receptors came from a female donor with multiple sclerosis, enrolled in a pregnancy study.

The chain has TRBV7-8 and TRBJ1-1, with 8 bases aligning to TRBD1. V lost 5 bases to trimming and J lost 1 base; unmatched junction nucleotides: 24. Per the germline V gene, CDR1 is SGHVS and CDR2 is FQNEAQ. This CDR3 spans 21 amino acids. The CDR3 sequence is CASSLPRRQGNRVSTNTEAFF. The CDR3 coding sequence is TGTGCCAGCAGCCTCCCGCGGAGACAGGGGAACAGGGTCTCTACGAACACTGAAGCTTTCTTT.

The chain links TRBV11-2 to TRBJ1-1; D remains ambiguous. The CDR3 is 14 residues long. The germline CDR1 and CDR2 sequences are SGHAT and FQNNGV. Between the trimmed V and J ends, which lost 1 base and 3 bases, there was a span of 9 bases. The CDR3 protein is CASSLVEVHTEAFF. CDR3 DNA sequence: TGTGCCAGCAGCTTAGTTGAGGTACACACTGAAGCTTTCTTT.

This clone was recorded a few times. This chain connects TRBV19 to TRBJ1-5; a weak D match, TRBD1 (6 bases). Germline values: CDR1 LNHDA, CDR2 SQIVND (reference sequence). The CDR3 extends over 13 amino acids. The V gene lost 7 bases and the J gene lost 5 bases, with 12 bases spanning the gap. The CDR3 DNA reads TGTGCCAGTACGGGACACCAAGATCAGCCCCAGCATTTT. Residues: CASTGHQDQPQHF.

The chain employs TRBV16 and TRBJ1-4; possibly TRBD1 for D (6 bases). V lost 2 bases to trimming and J lost 5 bases, with 18 bases between them. Germline values: CDR1 KGHSY, CDR2 FQNENV. CDR3 size: 17 residues. The DNA for the CDR3 is TGTGCCAGCAGCCAACCAACAGGGTTTAGGTCAAATGAAAAACTGTTTTTT. Translation: CASSQPTGFRSNEKLFF.

This chain links TRBV7-2 with TRBJ1-3; 12 nucleotides match TRBD1. Germline V CDR1 and CDR2: SGHTA, FQGNSA. The CDR3 totals 16 residues. Losses at the gene ends were 5 bases for V and 4 bases for J; bases not matched to a gene: 6. The CDR3, as DNA: TGTGCCAGCAGCCCTGGGGACAGGGGGCGAGGAAACACCATATATTTT. This translates into CASSPGDRGRGNTIYF.

This chain joins TRBV27 and TRBJ2-5; 8 positions agree with TRBD2. There are 15 residues in the CDR3. Germline V gives CDR1 MNHEY, CDR2 SMNVEV (reference sequence). V was clipped by 3 bases and J by 5 bases; unmatched bases: 8. The CDR3 protein is CASSLGLVGVETQYF. The DNA for the CDR3 is TGTGCCAGCAGTTTGGGACTAGTGGGAGTGGAGACCCAGTACTTC.

This sequence joins TRBV7-6 and TRBJ2-7; D perhaps matches TRBD2 (5 bases). Germline V gene data show CDR1 as SGHVS and CDR2 as FNYEAQ. The CDR3 runs to 13 residues. V gave up 5 bases and J gave up 3 bases, with 11 bases separating them. This chain's CDR3 is CASSDSEGYEQYF. CDR3 sequence (DNA): TGTGCCAGCAGCGATAGTGAGGGCTACGAGCAGTACTTC. The full variable domain, with the rest looked up from reference TRBV7-6 and TRBJ2-7, is GAGVSQSPRYKVTKRGQDVALRCDPISGHVSLYWYRQALGQGPEFLTYFNYEAQQDKSGLPNDRFSAERPEGSISTLTIQRTEQRDSAMYRCASSDSEGYEQYFGPGTRLTVT.

This chain links TRBV29-1 with TRBJ2-3; 15 nucleotides align to TRBD2. The CDR3 is 18 residues long. The germline gives CDR1 SQVTM, CDR2 ANQGSEA. J was trimmed by 4 bases and V by 4 bases; bases with no gene match: 12. The CDR3 is CSVAGLAGGRRGADTQYF. CDR3 coding DNA: TGCAGCGTTGCCGGACTAGCGGGAGGGCGTAGGGGCGCAGATACGCAGTATTTT.

The chain has TRBV19 and TRBJ2-1, with 13 bases that match TRBD2. The CDR3 extends over 15 amino acids. The germline V gene encodes CDR1 LNHDA and CDR2 SQIVND (reference sequence). V lost 4 bases and J lost 8; bases outside the gene matches: 5. In DNA form, the CDR3 reads TGTGCCAGTAGTACGACTAGCGGGAGGATCGATGAGCAGTTCTTC. Its protein product is CASSTTSGRIDEQFF. Combining the CDR3 with reference TRBV19 and TRBJ2-1 gives the whole variable domain DGGITQSPKYLFRKEGQNVTLSCEQNLNHDAMYWYRQDPGQGLRLIYYSQIVNDFQKGDIAEGYSVSREKKESFPLTVTSAQKNPTAFYLCASSTTSGRIDEQFFGPGTRLTVL.

This clone has just a few counts. The chain joins TRBV28 to TRBJ1-2; the D is unclear. This CDR3 is built from 14 residues. Germline V gives CDR1 MDHEN, CDR2 SYDVKM. Trimming took 6 bases from V and 0 from J, leaving 11 bases between them. The CDR3 region is CASRKGVANYGYTF. The DNA for the CDR3 is TGTGCCAGCAGGAAGGGAGTCGCTAACTATGGCTACACCTTC.

CDR3 amino acids: CASTNYQPQHF. Written as DNA, the CDR3 is TGTGCCAGCACCAACTATCAGCCCCAGCATTTT. The rearrangement joins TRBV5-8 to TRBJ1-5; unclear D gene. The germline V and J ends were trimmed by 6 bases and 5 bases, with 6 bases remaining between them. Germline V gene data show CDR1 as SGHTS and CDR2 as YDEGEE. This CDR3 spans 11 amino acids.

This CDR3 reads CASSQRQGHNEQFF. CDR3 DNA: TGCGCCAGCAGCCAGCGACAGGGCCACAATGAGCAGTTCTTC. The gene calls are TRBV4-1 and TRBJ2-1; 7 positions match TRBD1. The V segment lost 3 bases and the J segment 5 bases; nucleotides outside the gene matches: 4. CDR3 length: 14 amino acids. Germline lookup yields CDR1 MGHRA and CDR2 YSYEKL.

Remarks on this clone: At one end, the junction sequence differs from germline, possibly due to a read error. The chain has TRBV4-2 and TRBJ2-1; D possibly corresponds to TRBD2 (5 bases). This CDR3 spans 16 amino acids. Germline V gives CDR1 LGHNA, CDR2 YNFKEQ. CDR3 DNA sequence: TGTGCCAGCAGCCGGGCGGGCAGCGGCTCCTACAATGGGCAGTTCTTC. Residues: CASSRAGSGSYNGQFF.

This chain links TRBV10-3 with TRBJ1-1; D remains unclear. V was cut by 2 bases and J by 0 bases, with 7 bases left in between. The CDR3 totals 14 residues. Germline CDR1 reads ENHRY; CDR2 reads SYGVKD. The CDR3 is CAISENQLNTEAFF. The CDR3 bases are TGTGCCATCAGTGAGAATCAGTTGAACACTGAAGCTTTCTTT.

V is TRBV19 and J is TRBJ2-1; D remains ambiguous. V was clipped by 6 bases and J by 7 bases, with 25 bases between them. The CDR3 spans 17 residues. Per germline, CDR1 LNHDA and CDR2 SQIVND (reference sequence). The CDR3 nucleotides are TGTGCCAGTAGCGTCCGATTACGACTCACAAGAAGGAATGAGCAGTTCTTC. Residues: CASSVRLRLTRRNEQFF.

The rearrangement joins TRBV18 to TRBJ1-2; D unresolved. The V end lost 3 bases, the J end lost 2 bases, and 7 bases lay between the germline ends. CDR1 and CDR2 (germline): KGHSH, LQKENI. The CDR3 contains 13 residues. This CDR3 is CASSPLTNYGYTF. The CDR3 nucleotides read TGTGCCAGCTCACCTTTGACAAACTATGGCTACACCTTC.

The CDR3 region has the DNA TGCAGTATCAAAAACTCCTACGAGCAGTACTTC. Amino acid sequence: CSIKNSYEQYF. The rearrangement links TRBV20-1 to TRBJ2-7; D is ambiguous. Trimming removed 8 bases at V and 0 bases at J, with 8 bases between. The CDR3 has 11 amino acids. The germline V gene has CDR1 DFQATT and CDR2 SNEGSKA (reference sequence).

In its sample, this clone was seen a few times. The junction and the germline gene differ at one end; a read error may be behind it. Other DNA sequences within the sample encode an identical CDR3. V usage is TRBV5-6 and J usage is TRBJ2-7, with D perhaps TRBD1 (7 bases). Germline CDR1 reads SGHDT; CDR2 reads YYEEEE. This CDR3 comprises 14 residues. The CDR3 reads CASSLPGGNYEQYF. The CDR3 DNA is TGTGCCAGTAGCTTGCCAGGGGGGAATTACGAGCAGTACTTC.

This sequence joins TRBV6-1 and TRBJ2-7, with a tentative D call TRBD1 (6 bases). The CDR3 length is 15 residues. Germline V gives CDR1 MNHNS, CDR2 SASEGT. V was cut by 4 bases and J by 9 bases, with 22 bases left in between. The CDR3 region is CASSAGQSRKIGQYF. The DNA of the CDR3 is TGTGCCAGCAGTGCCGGACAGTCGCGGAAAATTGGGCAGTACTTC.

DNA of the CDR3: TGTGCCAGCAGCAGAAATAGCGGGAGTGCCTACGAGCAGTACTTC. Protein: CASSRNSGSAYEQYF. The V call is TRBV7-9, the J call TRBJ2-7, with 9 positions matching TRBD2. The CDR3 length is 15 residues. In germline, CDR1 is SEHNR, CDR2 FQNEAQ (reference sequence). Trimming cost V 5 bases and J 2 bases; bases outside gene matches: 7. Drawing the rest from reference TRBV7-9 and TRBJ2-7, the complete variable domain is DTGVSQNPRHKITKRGQNVTFRCDPISEHNRLYWYRQTLGQGPEFLTYFQNEAQLEKSRLLSDRFSAERPKGSFSTLEIQRTEQGDSAMYLCASSRNSGSAYEQYFGPGTRLTVT.

The J gene is TRBJ2-1, the V gene TRBV5-1; maybe TRBD2 (5 bases). The CDR3 covers 12 residues. V gave up 0 bases and J gave up 7 bases, with 5 bases separating them. Germline V CDR1 and CDR2: SGHRS, YFSETQ. The CDR3: CASSLGGNEQFF. CDR3 sequence (DNA): TGCGCCAGCAGCTTGGGAGGGAATGAGCAGTTCTTC.

The chain joins TRBV5-4 to TRBJ1-1, with a tentative D call TRBD1 (6 bases). The CDR3 consists of 16 residues. The germline gives CDR1 SGHNT, CDR2 YYREEE (reference sequence). Trimming shortened V by 0 bases and J by 9 bases, and 21 bases separated the two germline ends. CDR3 protein: CASSLAVSAGETQAFF. The DNA for the CDR3 is TGTGCCAGCAGCTTGGCAGTCAGCGCAGGGGAGACTCAAGCTTTCTTT.

CDR3: CAWSVLRGSLNTGELFF. CDR3 nucleotide sequence: TGTGCCTGGAGTGTACTTAGGGGAAGTTTAAACACCGGGGAGCTGTTTTTT. V and J are TRBV30 and TRBJ2-2; a weak D match, TRBD1 (5 bases). V gave up 0 bases and J gave up 2 bases, with 16 bases separating them. This CDR3 region has 17 residues. Germline V CDR1 and CDR2: GTSNPN, SVGIG (reference sequence).

The V call is TRBV14, the J call TRBJ2-5; weak D call: TRBD1 (5 bases). The CDR3 covers 16 residues. CDR1 is SGHDN and CDR2 is FVKESK in the germline V gene. Trimming left V 4 bases short and J 2 bases short, with 17 bases between. This chain's CDR3 is CASSLVPDKRQETQYF. CDR3 sequence (DNA): TGTGCCAGCAGCCTCGTCCCGGACAAGAGGCAAGAGACCCAGTACTTC.

The V gene is TRBV29-1, the J gene TRBJ2-1, with 9 bases aligning to TRBD2. This CDR3 is built from 13 residues. CDR1 SQVTM and CDR2 ANQGSEA come from the germline V gene. The V segment lost 6 bases and the J segment 0 bases; nucleotides outside the gene matches: 0. The CDR3 region is CSVTSGSYNEQFF. The CDR3 bases are TGCAGCGTGACTAGCGGCTCCTACAATGAGCAGTTCTTC.

The chain employs TRBV14 and TRBJ2-1, with D possibly matching TRBD1 (6 bases). The germline V gene has CDR1 SGHDN and CDR2 FVKESK. Between the trimmed V and J ends, which lost 1 base and 1 base, there was a span of 8 bases. The length of the CDR3 is 15 residues. The CDR3, as DNA: TGTGCCAGCAGCCAAGTTCAGGGGTCCTACAATGAGCAGTTCTTC. Translating it yields CASSQVQGSYNEQFF.

The V call is TRBV28, the J call TRBJ2-7, with 8 bases that match TRBD2. With 6 bases clipped from V and 3 bases from J, the junction kept 10 bases outside the gene matches. The germline gives CDR1 MDHEN, CDR2 SYDVKM. This CDR3 region has 15 residues. The CDR3 DNA is TGTGCCAGCAGCCTTGCCCGAGCGGGGGTCTACGAGCAGTACTTC. Its protein is CASSLARAGVYEQYF.

CDR3 nucleotides: TGCGCCAGCAGCTTGGTTGGGACAGGTACAGATACGCAGTATTTT. Translated, it gives CASSLVGTGTDTQYF. The V gene is TRBV5-1, the J gene TRBJ2-3; TRBD1 matches 8 bases. CDR1 and CDR2 from the germline V gene are SGHRS and YFSETQ. CDR3 size: 15 residues. V was pared by 0 bases and J by 3 bases, with 3 bases of the junction left unmatched.

DNA for the CDR3: TGTGCCAGCAGCTTGGCTCAGGACTTTTATAGCAATCAGCCCCAGCATTTT. Residues: CASSLAQDFYSNQPQHF. This chain connects TRBV5-6 to TRBJ1-5; D gene unclear. CDR3 length: 17 residues. CDR1 and CDR2 (germline): SGHDT, YYEEEE. V lost 0 bases to trimming and J lost 0 bases, with 13 bases between them.

The genes are TRBV2 and TRBJ1-5; D unresolved. V was clipped by 5 bases and J by 8 bases, with 16 bases between them. This CDR3 is built from 14 residues. Germline V gene lookup returns CDR1 SNHLY and CDR2 FYNNEI. The DNA of the CDR3 is TGTGCCAGCAGTCCTAGGACGGGAAGTGAGCCCCAGCATTTT. Translating it yields CASSPRTGSEPQHF.